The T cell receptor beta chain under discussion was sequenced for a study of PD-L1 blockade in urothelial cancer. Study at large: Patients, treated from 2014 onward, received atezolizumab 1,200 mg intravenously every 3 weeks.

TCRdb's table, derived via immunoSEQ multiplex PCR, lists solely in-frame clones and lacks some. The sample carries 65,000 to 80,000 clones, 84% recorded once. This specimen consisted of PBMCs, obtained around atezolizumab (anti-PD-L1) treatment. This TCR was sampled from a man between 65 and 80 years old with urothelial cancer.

This CDR3 reads CASSLSRANTEAFF. CDR3 in DNA: TGCGCCAGCAGCTTGTCCAGGGCGAACACTGAAGCTTTCTTT. V and J are TRBV5-1 and TRBJ1-1; tentative D call: TRBD1 (5 bases). Germline V gives CDR1 SGHRS, CDR2 YFSETQ. The CDR3 contains 14 residues. Between the trimmed V and J ends, which lost 1 base and 1 base, there was a span of 8 bases.